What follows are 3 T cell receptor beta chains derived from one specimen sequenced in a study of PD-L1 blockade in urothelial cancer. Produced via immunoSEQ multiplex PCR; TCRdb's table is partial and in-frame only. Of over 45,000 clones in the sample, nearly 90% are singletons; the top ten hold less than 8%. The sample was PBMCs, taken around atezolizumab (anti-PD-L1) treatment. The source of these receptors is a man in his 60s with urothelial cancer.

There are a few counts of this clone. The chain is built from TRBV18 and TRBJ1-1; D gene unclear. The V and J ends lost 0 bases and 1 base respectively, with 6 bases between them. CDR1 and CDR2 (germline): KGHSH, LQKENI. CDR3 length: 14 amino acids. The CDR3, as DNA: TGTGCCAGCTCACCACCCAACTCGAACACTGAAGCTTTCTTT. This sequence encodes CASSPPNSNTEAFF.

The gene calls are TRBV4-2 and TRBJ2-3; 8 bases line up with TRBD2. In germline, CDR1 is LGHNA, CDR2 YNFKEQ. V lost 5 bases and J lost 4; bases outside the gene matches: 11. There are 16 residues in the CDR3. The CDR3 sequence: CASSSYLGGAPDTQYF. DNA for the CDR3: TGTGCCAGCAGCTCTTATCTCGGGGGGGCCCCAGATACGCAGTATTTT.

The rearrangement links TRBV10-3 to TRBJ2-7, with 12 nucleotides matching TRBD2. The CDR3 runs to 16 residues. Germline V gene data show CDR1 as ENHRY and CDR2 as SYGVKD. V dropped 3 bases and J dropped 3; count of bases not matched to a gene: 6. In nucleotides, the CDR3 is TGTGCCATCAGTGAATCTAGCGGGGGGGCTGGCTACGAGCAGTACTTC. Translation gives CAISESSGGAGYEQYF.